This T cell receptor (beta chain) is drawn from a study of blood T cell repertoires in COVID-19. Study context: The study drew acute and convalescent COVID-19 samples from the United States, Italy and Spain.

Germline-derived CDR1 and CDR2 are MNHEY and SMNVEV (reference sequence). The germline V and J ends were trimmed by 10 bases and 4 bases, with 19 bases remaining between them. The CDR3 covers 15 residues. Data came from immunoSEQ multiplex PCR; TCRdb stores just in-frame clones and leaves some out. This table holds roughly 100,000 clones, around 87% found once. The sequence was obtained from a human donor in a cohort sampled during active COVID-19. The J gene is TRBJ2-2, the V gene TRBV27, with D perhaps TRBD2 (7 bases). Sequenced input: peripheral blood. The CDR3: CATRRGRGSTGELFF. The CDR3 DNA reads TGTGCCACACGCAGGGGACGCGGGAGCACCGGGGAGCTGTTTTTT.